The T cell receptor (beta chain) under discussion was sequenced for a study of beta chain features in type 1 diabetes. Study-wide results and limits: Insertions at VDJ junctions were less frequent in type 1 diabetes patients. These patients also deleted more nucleotides at the same junctions. Whether TCRB rearrangement is influenced by HLA type went unresolved here. The study found moderately but significantly shorter TCRB CDR3s in all four CD4+ subsets of Type 1 diabetes patients.

Germline values: CDR1 GTSNPN, CDR2 SVGIG (reference sequence). The trim removed 2 bases at V and 7 bases at J, leaving 5 bases unmatched. The CDR3 contains 13 residues. Concerning this clone itself: Its target is unknown.

Without exception, sorted populations had purity beyond 98%. What was sequenced were expressed TCRB transcripts, since all of the isolated RNA had been reverse transcribed. Approximately 3.6 million reads per sample were averaged for naive, central memory and regulatory samples. The data were produced by immunoSEQ multiplex PCR, yet TCRdb's version contains in-frame clones alone and is incomplete. Of under 200,000 clones in the sample, 8% to 9.5% are singletons; the top ten hold more than 0.45%. This clonotype was obtained from a woman younger than 35 with type 1 diabetes. Specimen: central memory CD4+ T cells from blood. The chain employs TRBV30 and TRBJ1-5; 7 nucleotides match TRBD1. For the CDR3, the DNA is TGTGCCTGGAGTAAGACAGGGCGACAGCCCCAGCATTTT. It specifies CAWSKTGRQPQHF. The full variable domain, completed using reference TRBV30 and TRBJ1-5, is SQTIHQWPATLVQPVGSPLSLECTVEGTSNPNLYWYRQAAGRGLQLLFYSVGIGQISSEVPQNLSASRPQDRQFILSSKKLLLSDSGFYLCAWSKTGRQPQHFGDGTRLSIL.